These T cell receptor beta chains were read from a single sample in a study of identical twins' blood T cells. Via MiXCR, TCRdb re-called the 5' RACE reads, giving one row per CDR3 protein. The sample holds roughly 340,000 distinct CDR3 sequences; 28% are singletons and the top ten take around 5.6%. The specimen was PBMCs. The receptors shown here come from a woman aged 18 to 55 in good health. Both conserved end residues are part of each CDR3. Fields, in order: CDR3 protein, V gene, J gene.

CASSLGRGYHNEQFF,TRBV7-2,TRBJ2-1
CSALVGAKNIQYF,TRBV20-1,TRBJ2-4
CASSLDRGIMNTEAFF,TRBV9,TRBJ1-1
CSVRKQGATNEKLFF,TRBV29-1,TRBJ1-4
CASSYEGGRGYTF,TRBV6-6,TRBJ1-2
CSARDTHSPLHF,TRBV20-1,TRBJ1-6
CASSAENRAYEQYF,TRBV6-1,TRBJ2-7
CASSDAGTEAFF,TRBV7-9,TRBJ1-1
CSARQAAEAFF,TRBV29-1,TRBJ1-1
CATSTGGLATEAFF,TRBV15,TRBJ1-1
CASSTRQGARTEAFF,TRBV19,TRBJ1-1
CASSPTGRAYGYTF,TRBV12-3/TRBV12-4,TRBJ1-2
CASSPGTLVNTEAFF,TRBV7-9,TRBJ1-1
CASSFRVSGSSYNEQFF,TRBV6-2/TRBV6-3,TRBJ2-1
CASSLVFSGGQETQYF,TRBV7-8,TRBJ2-5
CTTLGTVSGYTF,TRBV29-1,TRBJ1-2
CASSLDSSGPMGGYQPQHF,TRBV7-2,TRBJ1-5
CASSISGRAYNEQFF,TRBV7-2,TRBJ2-1
CSARTGQQPQHF,TRBV20-1,TRBJ1-5
CASSATGSYEQYF,TRBV19,TRBJ2-7
CASRPTGGSSGNTIYF,TRBV2,TRBJ1-3
CSAKPGLAANNEQFF,TRBV20-1,TRBJ2-1
CASSLGLLTGMNTEAFF,TRBV4-1,TRBJ1-1
CASSLATGRYYGYTF,TRBV7-9,TRBJ1-2
CASRLAMEEPQHF,TRBV11-1,TRBJ1-5
CSVVSNTEAFF,TRBV29-1,TRBJ1-1
CASGLIGQFVRPQHF,TRBV12-5,TRBJ1-5
CSVPRAKNGYTF,TRBV29-1,TRBJ1-2
CASSVSYTEAFF,TRBV7-9,TRBJ1-1
CAVAGGPTNTGELFF,TRBV10-3,TRBJ2-2
CSATSRVGNEQFF,TRBV20-1,TRBJ2-1